Following are 24 T cell receptor beta chains from one sample sequenced in a study of T cell responses to AZD1222 COVID-19 vaccine (dated by TCRdb to the early 2020s). The library was made by the immunoSEQ multiplex PCR assay. TCRdb limited this immuneACCESS table to in-frame rearrangements with V and J called. A share of clones is missing; checked studies link under half to unresolved V genes, and the rest is unexplained. For this sample the table gives more than 150,000 clones, of which around 94% were detected only once. Around 1.6% of the sample is taken by the ten largest. The label giving this sample's time point can be read as: about 28 days (+/-7) after the second vaccine dose. Sequenced here: peripheral blood, sampled 28 days after the second AZD1222 dose. The receptor source for this set is an adult who received the AZD1222 COVID-19 vaccine.

This clone was observed once. The chain uses TRBV19 and TRBJ1-2; 7 bases fit TRBD1. The CDR3 loop spans 13 amino acids. The J segment lost 2 bases and the V segment lost 5 bases, leaving 2 bases of the junction unmatched. CDR1 is LNHDA, CDR2 SQIVND, per germline (reference sequence). CDR3 bases: TGTGCCAGTAGTTCGACAGGGAACTATGGCTACACCTTC. Amino acid sequence: CASSSTGNYGYTF.

The gene calls are TRBV11-3 and TRBJ2-1, with 9 positions matching TRBD2. J was trimmed by 9 bases and V by 4 bases; bases with no gene match: 7. Germline CDR1 and CDR2: SGHNT and YENEEA. This CDR3 is built from 14 residues. The CDR3 DNA follows: TGTGCCAGCAGCTCCACGACTAGCGGCGGTGAGCAGTTCTTC. It codes for CASSSTTSGGEQFF.

The V and J genes are TRBV6-2 or TRBV6-3 and TRBJ1-1; no reliable D call. Deletions cut 0 bases from V and 1 base from J, with 6 bases between. This CDR3 contains 14 residues. Germline CDR1 and CDR2: MNHEY and SVGEGT. CDR3 residues: CASSYSWRNTEAFF. The CDR3 DNA reads TGTGCCAGCAGTTACTCCTGGAGGAACACTGAAGCTTTCTTT.

Here the CDR3 reads CASSPGSGWYGYTF. The CDR3, as DNA: TGTGCCAGCAGCCCCGGGTCAGGGTGGTATGGCTACACCTTC. The chain uses TRBV11-2 and TRBJ1-2, with D perhaps TRBD1 (5 bases). Germline-derived CDR1 and CDR2 are SGHAT and FQNNGV. The CDR3 contains 14 residues. V lost 5 bases, J lost 5 bases, and 15 bases lay in between.

This clone was seen only once. This chain links TRBV7-2 with TRBJ1-2; D ambiguous. Germline V gene data show CDR1 as SGHTA and CDR2 as FQGNSA. This CDR3 is built from 13 residues. V was clipped by 4 bases and J by 5 bases, with 11 bases between them. The CDR3 coding sequence is TGTGCCAGCAGCTCCGGCGCGGGATATGGCTACACCTTC. The encoded protein is CASSSGAGYGYTF.

This clone was seen repeatedly, ten times or more. The chain is built from TRBV19 and TRBJ1-1; D remains ambiguous. Trimming removed 7 bases from V and 9 bases from J, with 15 bases in between. The CDR3 consists of 12 residues. Germline V CDR1 and CDR2: LNHDA, SQIVND (reference sequence). The CDR3 DNA is TGTGCCAGTAACCCAGGAGGGTATAAAGCTTTCTTT. This sequence encodes CASNPGGYKAFF.

The rearrangement joins TRBV7-9 to TRBJ2-2; tentatively, D is TRBD1 or TRBD2 (5 bases each). The CDR3 totals 15 residues. V lost 5 bases, J lost 0 bases, and 10 bases lay in between. Germline CDR1 and CDR2: SEHNR and FQNEAQ (reference sequence). The CDR3 nucleotides read TGTGCCAGCAGCCAGACAGCGGCGAACACCGGGGAGCTGTTTTTT. Residues: CASSQTAANTGELFF.

The CDR3 reads CASSLEGSYGYTF. In DNA form, the CDR3 reads TGTGCCAGCAGTTTAGAGGGTTCGTATGGCTACACCTTC. J is TRBJ1-2 and V is TRBV27, with unresolved D. Germline V lookup: CDR1 MNHEY, CDR2 SMNVEV (reference sequence). There are 13 residues in the CDR3. Trimming pared 2 bases from V and 5 bases from J, leaving 9 bases between.

V gene TRBV25-1 combines with J gene TRBJ1-1, with TRBD1 matching over 10 bases. The CDR3 has 14 residues. Per germline, CDR1 MGHDK and CDR2 SYGVNS. The trim removed 7 bases at V and 5 bases at J, leaving 7 bases unmatched. This CDR3 reads CASMGQGRGTEAFF. The CDR3 nucleotides are TGTGCCAGCATGGGACAGGGGCGGGGTACTGAAGCTTTCTTT.

This sequence joins TRBV30 and TRBJ1-2; 7 nucleotides agree with TRBD1. Germline V lookup: CDR1 GTSNPN, CDR2 SVGIG (reference sequence). V shed 4 bases, J shed 2 bases, and the junction held 7 bases outside the gene matches. CDR3 length: 14 amino acids. The CDR3 protein is CAWTTGQLNYGYTF. In nucleotides, the CDR3 is TGTGCCTGGACCACGGGACAGCTCAACTATGGCTACACCTTC.

The chain employs TRBV2 and TRBJ1-2, with TRBD1 identical over 8 bases. V was pared by 2 bases and J by 3 bases, with 5 bases of the junction left unmatched. The length of the CDR3 is 15 residues. Germline values: CDR1 SNHLY, CDR2 FYNNEI. The CDR3 protein is CASSEPQGADYGYTF. The CDR3 DNA is TGTGCCAGCAGTGAACCCCAGGGGGCGGACTATGGCTACACCTTC.

The rearrangement uses TRBV11-2 and TRBJ2-4, with TRBD2 matching over 7 bases. The V segment lost 2 bases and the J segment 2 bases; nucleotides outside the gene matches: 3. The CDR3 runs 15 residues. Germline V gene sequence: CDR1 SGHAT, CDR2 FQNNGV. CDR3 amino acids: CASSLSGRTKNIQYF. CDR3 sequence (DNA): TGTGCCAGCAGCTTATCCGGGAGGACCAAAAACATTCAGTACTTC. The variable domain in full, with the rest retrieved from reference TRBV11-2 and TRBJ2-4, is EAGVAQSPRYKIIEKRQSVAFWCNPISGHATLYWYQQILGQGPKLLIQFQNNGVVDDSQLPKDRFSAERLKGVDSTLKIQPAKLEDSAVYLCASSLSGRTKNIQYFGAGTRLSVL.

A word on this clone: No conserved phenylalanine or tryptophan ends this CDR3, so it is likely a read error. The DNA is omitted, as the CDR3 cannot be located on it reliably, and the CDR3 follows TCRdb's listing. V and J are TRBV5-4 and TRBJ1-4; the table gives TRBD1 as D, unverified against the DNA. Germline assignment: CDR1 SGHNT and CDR2 YYREEE (reference sequence). The CDR3 length equals 13 residues, ends included. The CDR3 protein is CASSYTPQGVSHL.

The J gene is TRBJ2-5, the V gene TRBV4-3, with no clear D. Trimming stripped 6 bases from V and 5 bases from J, with 13 bases between. This CDR3 contains 13 residues. The germline gives CDR1 LGHNA, CDR2 YSLEER. CDR3 coding DNA: TGCGCCAGCAGAGATCGGAACGGGGAGACCCAGTACTTC. This gives the protein CASRDRNGETQYF.

Only one count was recorded for this clone. The V and J genes are TRBV13 and TRBJ2-7, with 9 positions matching TRBD1. The CDR3 has 16 amino acids. V lost 5 bases, J lost 7 bases, and 15 bases stayed unmatched. Germline V gene lookup returns CDR1 PRHDT and CDR2 FYEKMQ (reference sequence). CDR3 amino acids: CASSKPRDRDVGEQYF. CDR3 in DNA: TGTGCCAGCAGCAAGCCCCGGGACAGGGATGTGGGTGAGCAGTACTTC.

This clone appeared a single time. This chain uses TRBV7-9 with TRBJ2-1; 10 bases are shared with TRBD2. V gave up 5 bases and J gave up 3 bases; unmatched junction bases: 10. The length of the CDR3 is 17 residues. Germline CDR1 reads SEHNR; CDR2 reads FQNEAQ (reference sequence). This CDR3 is CASSPYHGTSDYNEQFF. The CDR3 nucleotides are TGTGCCAGCAGCCCATACCACGGGACTAGCGACTACAATGAGCAGTTCTTC.

The chain links TRBV19 to TRBJ1-1, with a possible D match to TRBD1 (6 bases). CDR1 is LNHDA and CDR2 is SQIVND in the germline V gene (reference sequence). CDR3 length: 14 residues. V lost 10 bases and J lost 6, with 21 bases in between. CDR3 in amino acids: CATSNGGGIPEAFF. The CDR3 coding sequence is TGTGCCACCTCTAACGGGGGCGGTATCCCTGAAGCTTTCTTT.

This clone was observed a single time. The chain is built from TRBV5-4 and TRBJ1-2; TRBD1 matches 10 bases. V gave up 3 bases and J gave up 8 bases; unmatched junction bases: 7. The CDR3 has 14 amino acids. Germline V lookup: CDR1 SGHNT, CDR2 YYREEE (reference sequence). The CDR3 is CASSSTGGLRGYTF. The CDR3 region has the DNA TGTGCCAGCAGCTCGACAGGGGGCTTGAGGGGCTACACCTTC.

The rearrangement joins TRBV19 to TRBJ2-7, with D maybe TRBD1 (6 bases). Germline V gene data show CDR1 as LNHDA and CDR2 as SQIVND (reference sequence). The CDR3 length is 14 residues. The germline V and J ends were trimmed by 5 bases and 4 bases, with 15 bases remaining between them. This CDR3 is CASSVLKGEYEQYF. CDR3 nucleotide sequence: TGTGCCAGTAGTGTCTTAAAGGGGGAATACGAGCAGTACTTC.

J is TRBJ2-1 and V is TRBV19, with a possible D match to TRBD1 (5 bases). Germline V gene sequence: CDR1 LNHDA, CDR2 SQIVND (reference sequence). The CDR3 length is 12 residues. Trimming removed 6 bases at V and 4 bases at J, with 7 bases between. CDR3 protein: CASRTDYNEQFF. CDR3 DNA: TGTGCCAGTAGGACAGATTACAATGAGCAGTTCTTC.

The V gene is TRBV28, the J gene TRBJ1-2; 7 bases fit TRBD1. After removal of 2 bases from V and 4 bases from J, the junction contained 4 bases not matched to a gene. The CDR3 is 14 amino acids. Germline values: CDR1 MDHEN, CDR2 SYDVKM. CDR3 in amino acids: CASSLRGRGYGYTF. In DNA form, the CDR3 reads TGTGCCAGCAGTTTAAGGGGGCGCGGCTATGGCTACACCTTC.

CDR3 coding DNA: TGTGCCAGCAGTGAGGCGGGGGGGCCCACAGATACGCAGTATTTT. Protein sequence: CASSEAGGPTDTQYF. The V call is TRBV6-4, the J call TRBJ2-3; TRBD2 matches 9 bases. The trim removed 3 bases at V and 2 bases at J, leaving 3 bases unmatched. CDR1 and CDR2 from the germline V gene are MRHNA and SNTAGT. CDR3 size: 15 residues.

This clone was picked up one time. The chain links TRBV30 to TRBJ1-6; a possible D gene is TRBD1 (5 bases). There are 14 residues in the CDR3. V dropped 1 base and J dropped 7 bases, with 11 bases sitting between them. Germline-derived CDR1 and CDR2 are GTSNPN and SVGIG (reference sequence). The CDR3 DNA sequence: TGTGCCTGGAGTGGAGGGGCCTTGAATTCACCCCTCCACTTT. Protein sequence: CAWSGGALNSPLHF.

V and J are TRBV27 and TRBJ1-1, with D perhaps matching TRBD1 (5 bases). Trimming took off 7 bases at V and 0 bases at J, with 9 bases between the two ends. The CDR3 totals 13 residues. Germline values: CDR1 MNHEY, CDR2 SMNVEV (reference sequence). The CDR3 DNA reads as TGTGCCAGCACCGGGACCATGAACACTGAAGCTTTCTTT. Its translation: CASTGTMNTEAFF.